The present T cell receptor (beta chain) was sequenced within a study of blood T cell repertoires in COVID-19. The protocol was immunoSEQ multiplex PCR, while the TCRdb copy is restricted to in-frame clones and leaves out a portion. This table has around 200,000 clones, approximately 84% appearing once. Trimming removed 7 bases at V and 6 bases at J, with 22 bases between. The length of the CDR3 is 16 residues. CDR1 is LNHDA, CDR2 SQIVND, per germline (reference sequence). This receptor was obtained from a woman over 75 with acute or convalescent COVID-19. What was sequenced was peripheral blood. The chain combines TRBV19 with TRBJ1-5; tentatively, D is TRBD1 (5 bases). The CDR3 DNA follows: TGTGCCAGTAAATTGATTCCAGGGTGGGGAGGTCAGCCCCAGCATTTT. Translating gives CASKLIPGWGGQPQHF.